The source of this TCR beta chain is a study of early T cells in non-severe SARS-CoV-2 infection. Study-wide context: Sequencing targeted bulk RNA from unsorted whole blood, leaving chains unpaired. Study outcomes and limitations: Private and CD4 specificities were missed by VDJdb matching, skewed to anti-spike CD8.

Tagging with unique molecular identifiers was applied to individual cDNA molecules. TCRdb analysed the 5' RACE reads with MiXCR anew, one entry per CDR3 protein. This sample has approximately 98,000 distinct CDR3 sequences; roughly an eighth occur once, and the top ten carry around 3.1%. Germline V gene sequence: CDR1 SGHRS, CDR2 YFSETQ. The CDR3 runs 15 residues. With 1 base removed from V and 1 base from J, the gap between germline ends came to 9 bases. Comment on this clonotype: The antigen is not known.

The sequence was collected from an adult who was a healthcare worker with PCR-confirmed SARS-CoV-2 infection or an uninfected control (not recorded which). Input material: whole blood. The chain couples TRBV5-1 to TRBJ1-5; a possible D gene is TRBD1 (5 bases). The CDR3 DNA is TGCGCCAGCAGCTTGAGGGGTATCAGCAATCAGCCCCAGCATTTT. Translation: CASSLRGISNQPQHF.